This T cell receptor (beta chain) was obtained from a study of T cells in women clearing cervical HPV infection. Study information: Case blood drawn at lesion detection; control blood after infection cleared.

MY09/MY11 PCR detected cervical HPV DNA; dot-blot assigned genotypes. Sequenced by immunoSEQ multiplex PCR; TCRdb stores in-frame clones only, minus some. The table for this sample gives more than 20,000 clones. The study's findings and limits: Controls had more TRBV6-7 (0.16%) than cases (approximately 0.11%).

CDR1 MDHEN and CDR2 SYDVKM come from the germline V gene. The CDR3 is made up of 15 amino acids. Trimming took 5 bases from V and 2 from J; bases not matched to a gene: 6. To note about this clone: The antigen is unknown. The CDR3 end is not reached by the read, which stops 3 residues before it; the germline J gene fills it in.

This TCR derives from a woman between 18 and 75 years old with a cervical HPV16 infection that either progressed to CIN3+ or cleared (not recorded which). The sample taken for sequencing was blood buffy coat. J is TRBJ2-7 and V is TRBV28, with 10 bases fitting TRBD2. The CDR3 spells CASSPGLANTYEQYF. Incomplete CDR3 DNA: TGTGCCAGCAGTCCGGGACTAGCGAACACCTACGAG.